These 15 T cell receptor beta chains originate from one sample sequenced in a study of CXCR3-negative and CXCR3-positive naive CD8 T cells. In preparing the TRB cDNA libraries, 5' RACE with UMI labels was used. TCRdb processed the 5' RACE reads again and assigns one entry to each CDR3 protein, with no DNA. Its table lists some 38,000 distinct CDR3 sequences. The sample was memory CD8+ T cells from blood. The receptors here all came from a human donor in good health. Some clones in this sample may be carry-over from other donors' samples.

CDR3 amino acids: CASSRSPTSDYTEQYF. The rearrangement joins TRBV3-1 to TRBJ2-7; TCRdb gives TRBD2 as the D gene, but with no DNA this cannot be confirmed. CDR3 length equals 16 residues. CDR1 is LGHDT and CDR2 is YNNKEL in the germline V gene (reference sequence).

The J gene is TRBJ2-1, the V gene TRBV21-1; as DNA is missing, the TRBD2 call by TCRdb cannot be tested. TRBV21-1 is described as a pseudogene. The CDR3 length is 18 residues. This CDR3 reads CASSKFGVRLAGAREQFF.

V is TRBV30 and J is TRBJ2-1; checking the TCRdb D call of TRBD1 is not possible without DNA. The germline V gene encodes CDR1 GTSNPN and CDR2 SVGIG (reference sequence). This CDR3 spans 15 amino acids. The CDR3 here is CAWGIGGSSYNEQFF.

The V call is TRBV28, the J call TRBJ1-2. From germline, CDR1 is MDHEN and CDR2 SYDVKM. The CDR3 covers 14 residues. The CDR3 region is CASSLLAERDGYTF.

V and J are TRBV6-8 and TRBJ2-7; with no DNA, the TCRdb D assignment of TRBD2 cannot be verified. Germline V gene sequence: CDR1 MNHGY, CDR2 SAAAGT. The CDR3 has 15 amino acids. CDR3 sequence: CASSYRQGGGAEQYF.

The V gene is TRBV20-1, the J gene TRBJ2-1; TCRdb's assignment of TRBD1 cannot be checked, as there is no DNA. The CDR3 sequence is 13 residues long. Looked up from germline, CDR1 is DFQATT and CDR2 is SNEGSKA (reference sequence). This CDR3 is CSARTGEYNEQFF.

The V call is TRBV27, the J call TRBJ2-7. The CDR3 sequence is 16 residues long. Looked up from germline, CDR1 is MNHEY and CDR2 is SMNVEV (reference sequence). The CDR3 protein is CASSLSSFVGTNEQYF.

V and J are TRBV4-3 and TRBJ2-7; the TRBD1 assignment by TCRdb is unverifiable without DNA. Germline CDR1 reads LGHNA; CDR2 reads YSLEER. The CDR3 contains 15 residues. This CDR3 is CASSQASTGSYEQYF.

V is TRBV6-1 and J is TRBJ1-4; TCRdb outputs TRBD1, but without DNA this stays unchecked. Germline CDR1 is MNHNS and CDR2 is SASEGT. This CDR3 spans 16 amino acids. The chain's CDR3 is CASSPTSGQGAEKLFF.

This clonotype counts as medium-sized (0.01 to 0.1%) by frequency. The J gene is TRBJ2-2, the V gene TRBV20-1; TCRdb designates TRBD2, a call that cannot be tested without DNA. Germline loops: CDR1 DFQATT, CDR2 SNEGSKA (reference sequence). This CDR3 is 16 amino acids long. CDR3 sequence reads: CSARGLAGGDTGELFF.

V is TRBV12-3 or TRBV12-4 and J is TRBJ2-2; TCRdb calls TRBD1, which cannot be checked without DNA. The length of the CDR3 is 15 residues. CDR3 sequence reads: CASSLAAGWTGELFF.

The chain joins TRBV15 to TRBJ2-6. The CDR3 loop spans 16 amino acids. Per germline, CDR1 LNHNV and CDR2 YYDKDF (reference sequence). This chain's CDR3 is CATSRALGSGANVLTF.

The rearrangement joins TRBV27 to TRBJ2-1; absent DNA, TCRdb's TRBD2 call cannot be checked. There are 15 residues in the CDR3. CDR1 and CDR2 from the germline V gene are MNHEY and SMNVEV (reference sequence). CDR3 protein: CASSSSGGPYNEQFF.

V usage is TRBV7-6 and J usage is TRBJ2-1; absent DNA, TCRdb's TRBD1 call cannot be checked. Germline CDR1 SGHVS, CDR2 FNYEAQ. The CDR3 contains 15 residues. The CDR3 region is CASSLGQGFYNEQFF.

The chain joins TRBV20-1 to TRBJ1-1; the TRBD1 assignment by TCRdb is unverifiable without DNA. There are 11 residues in the CDR3. The germline CDR1 and CDR2 sequences are DFQATT and SNEGSKA (reference sequence). CDR3 sequence: CSVPGVTEAFF.